This T cell receptor beta chain was observed in a study of blood T cell repertoires in COVID-19 (dated by TCRdb to about 2020). Study-wide context: Samples from collaborators originated in the United States, Italy and Spain and spanned both the acute and convalescent phases of COVID-19. The prospective study material was composed of cDNA or gDNA derived from T cells, B-cell-depleted T cells, or PBMCs. Deeply sampled blood TCRbeta repertoires from subjects exposed to, actively infected with, or recovered from COVID-19 were included in the dataset. The repertoires were released in a freely available public database meant as a resource for research on the immune response to SARS-CoV-2. Samples came from the ongoing ImmuneRACE study (first 160 participants) plus 1,254 subjects from 6 global collaborators. A de-identified subject ID, COVID-19 status, age in years and sex were almost always included in the sample metadata. Where HLA class I and class II types were available, the types were taken from metadata supplied by the sample provider, not from assay-based typing.

Whole blood was collected in K2EDTA tubes by collaborating institutions according to the institutions' own protocols. For TCRbeta analysis, collaborator samples were shipped as frozen whole blood, as isolated PBMCs, or as DNA extracted from either sample type. A word on this clone: Its antigen is unknown. No base-level quality is on record; no much larger clone is a single base apart.

The immunoSEQ Assay, a bias-controlled multiplex PCR, was used to amplify TCRbeta CDR3 regions from genomic DNA. The original methods were these. Within the assay, amplification of reference gene primers was used to estimate how many nucleated cells each sample contained. To quantify the absolute abundance of each unique TCRbeta CDR3 rearrangement, sequence reads were collapsed and filtered. For each sample, productive Simpson clonality was calculated by taking the square root of Simpson's diversity index across productive rearrangements. As stored in TCRdb, this immuneACCESS dataset retains in-frame rearrangements with V and J assigned. A fraction of the clones does not appear; measured against another copy, unresolved V genes explain less than half of the discrepancy, and the remainder lacks a known reason. The V and J calls and clone size were taken over from that table, and D and trimming were inferred from the DNA. In this sample the table shows some 160,000 clones, about 80% of which occur a single time. The leading ten clones occupy 1.5% to 1.9% of the sample.

The research as a whole found: How much clinical and demographic metadata was included differed by source and by participant, and the metadata was provided uncurated.

Sequencing input: peripheral blood. The TCR comes from a human donor in a cohort sampled during active COVID-19.

The CDR3 protein is CASSLSGDTQYF. The DNA sequence follows: TGTGCCAGCAGCTTATCGGGAGATACGCAGTATTTT. The chain couples TRBV7-2 to TRBJ2-3; confidence is insufficient to name the D gene. CDR1 and CDR2 (SGHTA, FQGNSA) derive from the germline V gene. The CDR3, from cysteine to phenylalanine, totals 12 residues. Only CDR3 DNA is held: 36 bases, read in frame from base 1. V and J lose 2 bases and 5 bases, and a span of 5 bases separates them. With all but the CDR3 taken from the reference TRBV7-2 and TRBJ2-3 genes, the full variable domain is: GAGVSQSPSNKVTEKGKDVELRCDPISGHTALYWYRQSLGQGLEFLIYFQGNSAPDKSGLPSDRFSAERTGGSVSTLTIQRTQQEDSAVYLCASSLSGDTQYFGPGTRLTVL.